This T cell receptor (beta chain) was observed in a study of blood T cell repertoires in COVID-19. On the study more broadly: Acute and convalescent COVID-19 specimens originated in the United States, Italy and Spain. PBMCs, B-cell-depleted T cells, or T cells provided the cDNA or gDNA that made up the material.

Authors' analysis steps: Estimates of nucleated cell counts were drawn from the amplification of reference gene primers. Assay used: immunoSEQ multiplex PCR; TCRdb lists only in-frame clones, some missing. The D gene and trimming were derived from the DNA, and the V and J assignments and clone size from that table. The repertoire includes about 120,000 clones, more than 70% of them detected once, and over 7% sits in the top ten. With 5 bases removed from V and 2 bases from J, the gap between germline ends came to 12 bases. The CDR3 is made up of 14 amino acids. Germline loops: CDR1 PRHDT, CDR2 FYEKMQ (reference sequence).

The sequenced material came from peripheral blood. The rearrangement links TRBV13 to TRBJ1-1; D is unresolved. This receptor was identified in a human donor in a cohort sampled during active COVID-19. The CDR3 bases are TGTGCCAGCAGCGAAGAGGGCAGCAACACTGAAGCTTTCTTT. The encoded protein is CASSEEGSNTEAFF.